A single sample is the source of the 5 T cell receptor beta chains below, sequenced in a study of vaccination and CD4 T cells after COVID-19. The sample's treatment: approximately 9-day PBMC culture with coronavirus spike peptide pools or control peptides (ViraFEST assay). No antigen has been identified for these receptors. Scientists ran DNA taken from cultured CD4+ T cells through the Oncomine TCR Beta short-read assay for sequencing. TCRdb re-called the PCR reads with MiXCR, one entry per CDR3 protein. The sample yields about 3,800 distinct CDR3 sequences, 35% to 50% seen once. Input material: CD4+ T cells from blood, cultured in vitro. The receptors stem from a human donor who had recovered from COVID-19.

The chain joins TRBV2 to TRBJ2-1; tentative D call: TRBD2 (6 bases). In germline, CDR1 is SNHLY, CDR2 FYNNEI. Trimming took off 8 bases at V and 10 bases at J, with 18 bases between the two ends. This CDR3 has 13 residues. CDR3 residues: CASRSGVVDEQFF. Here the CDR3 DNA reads TGTGCCAGCCGTTCGGGAGTCGTGGACGAGCAGTTCTTC.

The CDR3 spells CSARVGLAGDNEQFF. CDR3 coding DNA: TGCAGTGCTAGAGTGGGCCTAGCGGGGGACAATGAGCAGTTCTTC. V is TRBV20-1 and J is TRBJ2-1; 10 positions match TRBD2. The CDR3 has 15 amino acids. Germline CDR1 reads DFQATT; CDR2 reads SNEGSKA (reference sequence). The V gene end was trimmed by 1 base and the J gene end by 5 bases; junction bases not matched to a gene: 5.

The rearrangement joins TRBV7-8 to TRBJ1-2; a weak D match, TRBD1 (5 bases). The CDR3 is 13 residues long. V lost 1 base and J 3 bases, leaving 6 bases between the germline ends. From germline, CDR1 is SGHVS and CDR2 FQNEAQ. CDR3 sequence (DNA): TGTGCCAGCAGCTTAGGACAGTACTATGGCTACACCTTC. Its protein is CASSLGQYYGYTF.

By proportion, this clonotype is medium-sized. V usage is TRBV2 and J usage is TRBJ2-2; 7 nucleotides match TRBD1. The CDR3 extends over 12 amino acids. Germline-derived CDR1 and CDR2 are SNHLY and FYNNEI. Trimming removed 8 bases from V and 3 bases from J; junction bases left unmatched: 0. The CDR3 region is CASDRDTGELFF. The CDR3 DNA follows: TGTGCCAGCGACAGGGACACCGGGGAGCTGTTTTTT.

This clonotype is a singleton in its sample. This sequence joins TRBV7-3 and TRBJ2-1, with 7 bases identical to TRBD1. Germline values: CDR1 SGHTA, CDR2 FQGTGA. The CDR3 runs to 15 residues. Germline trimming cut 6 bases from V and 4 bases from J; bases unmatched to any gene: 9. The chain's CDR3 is CASSFDRDRYNEQFF. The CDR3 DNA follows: TGTGCCAGCAGTTTCGACCGGGACAGATACAATGAGCAGTTCTTC.